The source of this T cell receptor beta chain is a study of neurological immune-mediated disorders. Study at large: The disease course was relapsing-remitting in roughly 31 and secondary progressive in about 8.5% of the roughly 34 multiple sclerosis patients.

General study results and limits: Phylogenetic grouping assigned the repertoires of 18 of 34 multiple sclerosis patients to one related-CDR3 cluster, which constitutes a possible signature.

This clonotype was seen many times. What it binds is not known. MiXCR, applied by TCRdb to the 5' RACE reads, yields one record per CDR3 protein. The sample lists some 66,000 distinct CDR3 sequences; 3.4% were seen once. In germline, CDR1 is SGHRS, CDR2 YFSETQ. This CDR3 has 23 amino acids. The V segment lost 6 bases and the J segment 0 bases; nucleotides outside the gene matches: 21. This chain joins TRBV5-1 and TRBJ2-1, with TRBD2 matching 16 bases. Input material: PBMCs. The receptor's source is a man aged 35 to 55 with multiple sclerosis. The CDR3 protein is CASTSTGTSGGVFISSSYNEQFF. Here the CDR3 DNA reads TGCGCCAGCACATCGACCGGGACTAGCGGGGGGGTCTTTATCTCGAGCTCCTACAATGAGCAGTTCTTC.